The text below deals with one TCR beta chain. Its specificity is unknown. The data were taken from a study of OX40 agonist ivuxolimab in advanced cancers. On the study more broadly: Dose-escalation patients had hepatocellular carcinoma, melanoma, renal cell or head and neck cancer. Eligibility admitted prior anti-PD-1, anti-PD-L1 or anti-CTLA-4 therapy; around 42% had some. Broader study findings: The CD4+ and CD8+ T cells in the blood had expanded clonally by week 6 at 0.1 to 3.0 mg/kg. Low levels of normalized T-cell clonal expansion also appeared in some nonresponders.

Trimming took off 3 bases at V and 7 bases at J, with 16 bases between the two ends. Per germline, CDR1 SGDLS and CDR2 YYNGEE. The CDR3 sequence is 15 residues long. The repertoire was sequenced with immunoSEQ multiplex PCR; TCRdb's copy has only in-frame clones and lacks some. The sample contains about 69,000 clones, almost 85% of which appear only once. Sequencing was performed on CD4+ or CD8+ T cells sorted from blood, taken in a trial of the OX40 agonist ivuxolimab. The receptor's source is an adult with an advanced solid tumor such as melanoma, head and neck, liver or kidney cancer. The chain links TRBV9 to TRBJ2-2; weak D call: TRBD2 (5 bases). The CDR3 spells CASSATTGSVGELFF. The CDR3 nucleotides read TGTGCCAGCAGCGCAACGACGGGAAGCGTCGGGGAGCTGTTTTTT. Using reference TRBV9 and TRBJ2-2 for the parts outside the CDR3, the full variable domain is DSGVTQTPKHLITATGQRVTLRCSPRSGDLSVYWYQQSLDQGLQFLIQYYNGEERAKGNILERFSAQQFPDLHSELNLSSLELGDSALYFCASSATTGSVGELFFGEGSRLTVL.